Below, 32 T cell receptor beta chains from the same sample are listed, as sequenced in a study of shared clonotypes between healthy human individuals. Selected positively for CCR7 and CD45RO-negative, naive CD8 cells excluded terminally differentiated effector memory CD45RA+ cells. Profiling relied on immunoSEQ multiplex PCR, and the TCRdb table lists in-frame clones only, not all of them. The data hold roughly 1,800,000 clones, with about 94% observed a single time. Sequencing was performed on naive CD8+ T cells sorted from blood. These receptors were taken from a man between 18 and 35 years old in good health.

In DNA, the CDR3 is TGTGCCAGCAGCTTCTTCAGTGGGTCCTACGAGCAGTACTTC. This translates into CASSFFSGSYEQYF. V is TRBV11-2 and J is TRBJ2-7; D call uncertain. The V end lost 3 bases, the J end lost 1 base, and 10 bases lay between the germline ends. Germline V lookup: CDR1 SGHAT, CDR2 FQNNGV. The length of the CDR3 is 14 residues.

As concerns this clone: Different DNA sequences within this sample yield the same CDR3. The rearrangement uses TRBV5-6 and TRBJ2-7, with TRBD1 matching 8 bases. CDR3 length: 14 residues. V trimming: 2 bases; J trimming: 1 base; junction bases outside the gene matches: 2. Germline CDR1 reads SGHDT; CDR2 reads YYEEEE. The chain's CDR3 is CASSFGTGSYEQYF. CDR3 in DNA: TGTGCCAGCAGCTTCGGGACAGGTTCCTACGAGCAGTACTTC.

This clone was seen more than once but under ten times. The same CDR3 also results from other DNA sequences found in this sample. The V call is TRBV6-5, the J call TRBJ2-3; D not certain. Germline CDR1 is MNHEY and CDR2 is SVGAGI. The CDR3 spans 11 residues. V lost 2 bases to trimming and J lost 6 bases, with 3 bases between them. The CDR3, as DNA: TGTGCCAGCAGTTACGGGGATACGCAGTATTTT. Residues: CASSYGDTQYF.

Worth noting for this clone: Other DNA sequences of this sample code for an identical CDR3. The J gene is TRBJ2-1, the V gene TRBV7-9; 7 nucleotides agree with TRBD1. The germline gives CDR1 SEHNR, CDR2 FQNEAQ (reference sequence). V was clipped by 1 base and J by 2 bases; unmatched bases: 2. The CDR3 has 15 amino acids. In DNA form, the CDR3 reads TGTGCCAGCAGCTTAGGACAGGGAGCCTACAATGAGCAGTTCTTC. It codes for CASSLGQGAYNEQFF.

Notes on this clone: The identical CDR3 is also encoded by other nucleotide sequences in the sample. The chain has TRBV4-1 and TRBJ2-7, with 8 bases identical to TRBD1. The CDR3 runs 15 residues. J was trimmed by 2 bases and V by 0 bases; bases with no gene match: 3. CDR1 MGHRA and CDR2 YSYEKL come from the germline V gene. In nucleotides, the CDR3 is TGCGCCAGCAGCCAAGAAGGACAGGGTGCCTACGAGCAGTACTTC. This encodes CASSQEGQGAYEQYF.

About this clone itself: The same CDR3 also results from other DNA sequences found in this sample. The V call is TRBV29-1, the J call TRBJ1-1; no clear D. The V and J ends lost 7 bases and 3 bases respectively, with 9 bases between them. This CDR3 is built from 11 residues. Germline lookup yields CDR1 SQVTM and CDR2 ANQGSEA. The CDR3 DNA reads TGCAGCGCCAACGGCGACACTGAAGCTTTCTTT. It translates to CSANGDTEAFF.

This clone has more than one count but fewer than ten. The V and J genes are TRBV6-5 and TRBJ1-2; no reliable D call. Germline CDR1 reads MNHEY; CDR2 reads SVGAGI. The CDR3 is 13 residues long. V lost 7 bases and J 2 bases, leaving 11 bases between the germline ends. In nucleotides, the CDR3 is TGTGCCAGCAAAGGGTATGAAAACTATGGCTACACCTTC. This encodes CASKGYENYGYTF.

This sequence joins TRBV9 and TRBJ1-2, with 7 bases fitting TRBD1. J was trimmed by 1 base and V by 3 bases; bases with no gene match: 3. Germline V gene data show CDR1 as SGDLS and CDR2 as YYNGEE. The CDR3 sequence is 14 residues long. The chain's CDR3 is CASSGRQGNYGYTF. The CDR3 bases are TGTGCCAGCAGCGGCCGACAGGGTAACTATGGCTACACCTTC.

The rearrangement links TRBV7-8 to TRBJ2-3; D remains ambiguous. This CDR3 has 17 residues. CDR1 and CDR2 from the germline V gene are SGHVS and FQNEAQ. V lost 0 bases and J lost 5, with 18 bases in between. In DNA form, the CDR3 reads TGTGCCAGCAGCTTAGCGACTGTTGGGCGGCCCGAAGATACGCAGTATTTT. Translation gives CASSLATVGRPEDTQYF.

V usage is TRBV7-8 and J usage is TRBJ2-7; 8 positions agree with TRBD2. The J segment lost 3 bases and the V segment lost 5 bases, leaving 15 bases of the junction unmatched. The CDR3 totals 17 residues. Germline assignment: CDR1 SGHVS and CDR2 FQNEAQ. CDR3 sequence reads: CASSAPPGPGGNYEQYF. The CDR3 DNA reads as TGTGCCAGCAGCGCCCCACCGGGTCCGGGGGGGAACTACGAGCAGTACTTC.

This clone came up once. The sample holds other DNA sequences that translate to the same CDR3. The chain is built from TRBV6-6 and TRBJ1-1; D remains ambiguous. CDR3 length: 14 amino acids. The germline CDR1 and CDR2 sequences are MNHNY and SVGAGI (reference sequence). V was clipped by 2 bases and J by 5 bases, with 12 bases between them. DNA for the CDR3: TGTGCCAGCAGTTACAGCGGTGGTGGGACTGAAGCTTTCTTT. This codes for CASSYSGGGTEAFF.

The CDR3 sequence is CASSLTGQVGVNTEAFF. CDR3 nucleotides: TGTGCCAGCAGTTTAACGGGGCAGGTCGGCGTGAACACTGAAGCTTTCTTT. The V call is TRBV28, the J call TRBJ1-1; D perhaps matches TRBD1 (5 bases). The CDR3 loop spans 17 amino acids. Germline values: CDR1 MDHEN, CDR2 SYDVKM. Between the trimmed V and J ends, which lost 2 bases and 0 bases, there was a span of 16 bases.

The chain is built from TRBV5-1 and TRBJ2-7; 7 bases align to TRBD1. Germline values: CDR1 SGHRS, CDR2 YFSETQ. This CDR3 region has 15 residues. V shed 2 bases, J shed 0 bases, and the junction held 5 bases outside the gene matches. The chain's CDR3 is CASSLSRDSSYEQYF. CDR3 DNA sequence: TGCGCCAGCAGCTTAAGCCGGGACAGCTCCTACGAGCAGTACTTC.

This chain uses TRBV4-1 with TRBJ1-5; possible D gene TRBD1, 5 bases. Trimming cost V 4 bases and J 0 bases, with 16 bases left between them. The CDR3 covers 17 residues. Per the germline V gene, CDR1 is MGHRA and CDR2 is YSYEKL. The CDR3 bases are TGCGCCAGCAGCCTCGGTGGGGCGAGGGATAGCAATCAGCCCCAGCATTTT. This sequence encodes CASSLGGARDSNQPQHF.

This chain uses TRBV2 with TRBJ2-1, with TRBD1 as a possible D gene (5 bases). The V end lost 7 bases, the J end lost 1 base, and 11 bases lay between the germline ends. The CDR3 extends over 14 amino acids. Germline V gives CDR1 SNHLY, CDR2 FYNNEI. The CDR3 coding sequence is TGTGCCAGCACAGGGAAAGGGTCCTACAATGAGCAGTTCTTC. This codes for CASTGKGSYNEQFF.

This sequence joins TRBV9 and TRBJ2-5; D possibly corresponds to TRBD2 (6 bases). CDR3 size: 17 residues. Trimming cost V 0 bases and J 6 bases, with 21 bases left between them. The germline gives CDR1 SGDLS, CDR2 YYNGEE. DNA for the CDR3: TGTGCCAGCAGCGTAGGGGAGGCTAGTTGGAGGGAAAAGACCCAGTACTTC. Its translation: CASSVGEASWREKTQYF.

V is TRBV13 and J is TRBJ1-1, with 7 nucleotides matching TRBD1. V shed 5 bases and J 1 base; nucleotides not matched to a gene: 4. Germline CDR1 reads PRHDT; CDR2 reads FYEKMQ (reference sequence). The CDR3 is 14 amino acids. For the CDR3, the DNA is TGTGCCAGCAGCGACCGGACAGGGAACACTGAAGCTTTCTTT. It specifies CASSDRTGNTEAFF. The whole variable domain, filled in from reference TRBV13 and TRBJ1-1, reads AAGVIQSPRHLIKEKRETATLKCYPIPRHDTVYWYQQGPGQDPQFLISFYEKMQSDKGSIPDRFSAQQFSDYHSELNMSSLELGDSALYFCASSDRTGNTEAFFGQGTRLTVV.

V and J are TRBV2 and TRBJ1-1; D remains unclear. V dropped 1 base and J dropped 6 bases, with 15 bases sitting between them. CDR1 SNHLY and CDR2 FYNNEI come from the germline V gene. The CDR3 consists of 15 residues. The CDR3 sequence: CASSEVGGGEAEAFF. CDR3 DNA: TGTGCCAGCAGTGAAGTAGGTGGTGGCGAGGCTGAAGCTTTCTTT.

The chain carries TRBV30 and TRBJ2-7; D remains ambiguous. Germline CDR1 is GTSNPN and CDR2 is SVGIG (reference sequence). This CDR3 comprises 12 residues. V was clipped by 5 bases and J by 2 bases, with 10 bases between them. The CDR3 nucleotides read TGTGCCTGGGGTCACGGAACCTACGAGCAGTACTTC. Translating it yields CAWGHGTYEQYF.

The chain links TRBV27 to TRBJ1-2, with 9 nucleotides matching TRBD1. CDR3 length: 15 residues. CDR1 MNHEY and CDR2 SMNVEV come from the germline V gene (reference sequence). V gave up 5 bases and J gave up 3 bases; unmatched junction bases: 7. The CDR3 spells CASSPGQGHDYGYTF. As DNA, the CDR3 is TGTGCCAGCAGTCCTGGACAGGGGCACGACTATGGCTACACCTTC.

This sequence joins TRBV10-3 and TRBJ2-7; D is unclear. The CDR3 extends over 14 amino acids. Trimming took off 2 bases at V and 0 bases at J, with 8 bases between the two ends. From germline, CDR1 is ENHRY and CDR2 SYGVKD. CDR3 residues: CAISEMPGSYEQYF. In DNA, the CDR3 is TGTGCCATCAGTGAGATGCCGGGCTCCTACGAGCAGTACTTC.

This clone was picked up one time. The rearrangement links TRBV29-1 to TRBJ1-1; 7 bases match TRBD1. V gave up 1 base and J gave up 6 bases; unmatched junction bases: 5. The CDR3 totals 13 residues. In germline, CDR1 is SQVTM, CDR2 ANQGSEA. The chain's CDR3 is CSVEGWTGPEAFF. CDR3 sequence (DNA): TGCAGCGTTGAAGGGTGGACAGGTCCTGAAGCTTTCTTT. The full variable domain, rest sourced from reference TRBV29-1 and TRBJ1-1, is SAVISQKPSRDICQRGTSLTIQCQVDSQVTMMFWYRQQPGQSLTLIATANQGSEATYESGFVIDKFPISRPNLTFSTLTVSNMSPEDSSIYLCSVEGWTGPEAFFGQGTRLTVV.

To note about this clone: The sample holds other DNA sequences that translate to the same CDR3. This chain joins TRBV7-2 and TRBJ1-2, with no clear D. The CDR3 has 13 residues. The V end was cut by 1 base, the J end by 0 bases, with 3 bases between. The germline CDR1 and CDR2 sequences are SGHTA and FQGNSA. The CDR3 DNA follows: TGTGCCAGCAGCTTAGGTGCTAACTATGGCTACACCTTC. It yields the protein CASSLGANYGYTF.

This clone was found once. The sample has other DNA sequences that encode this CDR3 too. J is TRBJ2-7 and V is TRBV4-1, with 9 bases that match TRBD2. The J segment lost 4 bases and the V segment lost 0 bases, leaving 4 bases of the junction unmatched. Germline V gives CDR1 MGHRA, CDR2 YSYEKL. The CDR3 loop spans 15 amino acids. CDR3 sequence (DNA): TGCGCCAGCAGCCAAGATGCGACTAGCGGATACGAGCAGTACTTC. It yields the protein CASSQDATSGYEQYF.

As concerns this clone: Other DNA sequences from this sample encode an identical CDR3 as well. The chain recombines TRBV5-6 with TRBJ1-4; tentatively, D is TRBD1 (5 bases). From germline, CDR1 is SGHDT and CDR2 YYEEEE. CDR3 length: 12 amino acids. Trimming left V 3 bases short and J 7 bases short, with 7 bases between. CDR3 loop: CASSWGGEKLFF. The DNA of the CDR3 is TGTGCCAGCAGCTGGGGGGGTGAAAAACTGTTTTTT.

This rearrangement joins TRBV6-5 to TRBJ1-5; no definite D call. The CDR3 has 13 residues. With 6 bases removed from V and 4 bases from J, the gap between germline ends came to 10 bases. CDR1 is MNHEY and CDR2 is SVGAGI in the germline V gene. The CDR3 reads CASREWRNQPQHF. CDR3 bases: TGTGCCAGCAGAGAGTGGAGAAATCAGCCCCAGCATTTT.

As for this clone: The same CDR3 is also encoded by other DNA sequences in this sample. This rearrangement joins TRBV5-1 to TRBJ2-7, with 9 bases aligning to TRBD1. The germline CDR1 and CDR2 sequences are SGHRS and YFSETQ. This CDR3 region has 15 residues. V lost 4 bases to trimming and J lost 2 bases; unmatched junction nucleotides: 7. The CDR3 here is CASSLRGQGAYEQYF. CDR3 DNA: TGCGCCAGCAGCCTCCGGGGACAGGGTGCCTACGAGCAGTACTTC.

The chain carries TRBV10-3 and TRBJ1-1; 9 bases match TRBD1. CDR3 size: 14 residues. J was trimmed by 5 bases and V by 9 bases; bases with no gene match: 10. Germline-derived CDR1 and CDR2 are ENHRY and SYGVKD. The CDR3 DNA follows: TGTGCCATAGACGACGGGACAGGGATGACTGAAGCTTTCTTT. Translating gives CAIDDGTGMTEAFF.

The chain carries TRBV5-4 and TRBJ2-7; no clear D. This CDR3 contains 13 residues. The germline V and J ends were trimmed by 1 base and 6 bases, with 11 bases remaining between them. The germline CDR1 and CDR2 sequences are SGHNT and YYREEE (reference sequence). This CDR3 is CASSLTLIGEQYF. The CDR3 coding sequence is TGTGCCAGCAGCTTGACACTTATCGGCGAGCAGTACTTC.

On this clone itself: Other DNA sequences in this sample translate to the same CDR3. The chain is built from TRBV28 and TRBJ1-2; unclear D gene. The CDR3 extends over 12 amino acids. Germline values: CDR1 MDHEN, CDR2 SYDVKM. V lost 8 bases, J lost 2 bases, and 9 bases lay in between. DNA for the CDR3: TGTGCCAGCTCTCTAGGGAACTATGGCTACACCTTC. Its translation: CASSLGNYGYTF.

The chain carries TRBV27 and TRBJ2-7; weak D call: TRBD2 (6 bases). V gave up 5 bases and J gave up 0 bases, with 11 bases separating them. The CDR3 is 14 residues long. CDR1 MNHEY and CDR2 SMNVEV come from the germline V gene (reference sequence). Written as DNA, the CDR3 is TGTGCCAGCAGTATCGCCGGGAGCTCCTACGAGCAGTACTTC. The encoded protein is CASSIAGSSYEQYF.

The chain combines TRBV11-2 with TRBJ2-2; TRBD1 aligns across 9 bases. The V gene end was trimmed by 1 base and the J gene end by 5 bases; junction bases not matched to a gene: 5. Germline-derived CDR1 and CDR2 are SGHAT and FQNNGV. The CDR3 extends over 16 amino acids. CDR3 nucleotide sequence: TGTGCCAGCAGCTTAGGCCGGGACAGGGAAACCGGGGAGCTGTTTTTT. Translation: CASSLGRDRETGELFF.